Below, 27 T cell receptor beta chains from the same sample are listed, as sequenced in a study of T cells in Graves' hyperthyroidism and ophthalmopathy. Template material for amplifying TCR beta CDR3 regions consisted of RNA transcripts. When the TCR CDR3 underwent first-round RT-PCR, the HTBI primer set was used. One entry per CDR3 protein, called by TCRdb with MiXCR from the multiplex PCR reads. The sample consists of 250,000 to 300,000 distinct CDR3 sequences, roughly 13% of them appearing once. The source material was blood. Receptors were obtained from a woman aged 40 to 55 with Graves' hyperthyroidism.

The chain's CDR3 is CATSDPDRGRTGELFF. CDR3 sequence (DNA): TGTGCCACCAGTGACCCAGACAGGGGGCGAACCGGGGAGCTGTTTTTT. The gene calls are TRBV24-1 and TRBJ2-2; 10 positions agree with TRBD1. The CDR3 extends over 16 amino acids. The junction had 6 bases not matched to a gene; V was cut back by 4 bases and J by 5 bases. Germline V lookup: CDR1 KGHDR, CDR2 SFDVKD.

In this sample, this clonotype turned up many times. The chain recombines TRBV2 with TRBJ1-2, with D possibly matching TRBD1 (5 bases). The CDR3 is 13 residues long. Trimming shortened V by 9 bases and J by 8 bases, and 19 bases separated the two germline ends. Germline V gene lookup returns CDR1 SNHLY and CDR2 FYNNEI. The CDR3 DNA reads TGTGCCAGTACCAGGCGGACATCGGGAGGCTACACCTTC. It codes for CASTRRTSGGYTF.

This clonotype was counted ten times or more. The chain combines TRBV20-1 with TRBJ1-5, with a weak D call TRBD1 (5 bases). V lost 1 base and J lost 1, with 14 bases in between. The CDR3 loop spans 16 amino acids. Germline lookup yields CDR1 DFQATT and CDR2 SNEGSKA (reference sequence). The CDR3 bases are TGCAGTGCTAGAGGCCAACTGGGACTCAGCAATCAGCCCCAGCATTTT. Amino acid sequence: CSARGQLGLSNQPQHF.

V is TRBV6-1 and J is TRBJ2-5; D unclear. CDR3 size: 17 residues. Between the trimmed V and J ends, which lost 6 bases and 4 bases, there was a span of 24 bases. The germline CDR1 and CDR2 sequences are MNHNS and SASEGT. The CDR3 loop reads CASSPTGRTSARETQYF. Here the CDR3 DNA reads TGTGCCAGCAGCCCCACCGGTCGGACCTCTGCTCGAGAGACCCAGTACTTC.

The chain employs TRBV10-3 and TRBJ1-1, with 10 bases matching TRBD1. Germline CDR1 and CDR2: ENHRY and SYGVKD. The CDR3 covers 18 residues. V gave up 4 bases and J gave up 3 bases; unmatched junction bases: 14. CDR3 region: CAISGHGTGEGVDTEAFF. DNA for the CDR3: TGTGCCATCAGTGGACACGGGACAGGGGAAGGGGTGGACACTGAAGCTTTCTTT.

Only a few counts were recorded for this clonotype. Its ends do not fully match the called genes, so a read error is possible. The chain has TRBV6-5 and TRBJ2-5, with unresolved D. This CDR3 contains 12 residues. Germline lookup yields CDR1 MNHEY and CDR2 SVGAGI. The CDR3 here is CASSYTPEAQYF. DNA for the CDR3: TGTGCCAGCAGTTACACCCCAGAGGCCCAGTACTTC.

This clonotype was observed a few times. The chain couples TRBV4-1 to TRBJ1-4; D is unclear. Trimming shortened V by 1 base and J by 5 bases, and 17 bases separated the two germline ends. This CDR3 spans 17 amino acids. Germline V gene lookup returns CDR1 MGHRA and CDR2 YSYEKL. The CDR3 spells CASSQVPSISGNEKLFF. The DNA of the CDR3 is TGCGCCAGCAGCCAAGTCCCATCCATTTCGGGAAATGAAAAACTGTTTTTT.

This clonotype was counted only a few times. The chain recombines TRBV29-1 with TRBJ2-1; D gene unclear. Trimming left V 4 bases short and J 10 bases short, with 11 bases between. This CDR3 region has 11 residues. Germline V gene sequence: CDR1 SQVTM, CDR2 ANQGSEA. CDR3 in amino acids: CSVVSAWEQFF. DNA for the CDR3: TGCAGCGTTGTATCCGCCTGGGAGCAGTTCTTC.

This clonotype was picked up many times. This rearrangement joins TRBV6-1 to TRBJ1-3, with D possibly matching TRBD1 (5 bases). Trimming shortened V by 10 bases and J by 2 bases, and 15 bases separated the two germline ends. In germline, CDR1 is MNHNS, CDR2 SASEGT. The CDR3 consists of 14 residues. This chain's CDR3 is CATKQGVAGNTIYF. CDR3 DNA sequence: TGTGCCACCAAGCAGGGTGTCGCTGGAAACACCATATATTTT.

Ten or more counts support this clonotype. V and J are TRBV28 and TRBJ2-7; D may be TRBD1 (6 bases). Germline lookup yields CDR1 MDHEN and CDR2 SYDVKM. The CDR3 consists of 16 residues. V was clipped by 3 bases and J by 0 bases, with 15 bases between them. DNA for the CDR3: TGTGCCAGCAGTTTCGAACGACAGGAGAGCTCCTACGAGCAGTACTTC. Translation gives CASSFERQESSYEQYF.

The gene calls are TRBV4-2 and TRBJ2-1, with D possibly TRBD1 on 5 matching bases. This CDR3 comprises 14 residues. V lost 0 bases and J lost 4, with 7 bases in between. In germline, CDR1 is LGHNA, CDR2 YNFKEQ. The CDR3 loop is CASSQESGYNEQFF. DNA of the CDR3: TGTGCCAGCAGCCAAGAGTCAGGGTACAATGAGCAGTTCTTC.

V is TRBV7-2 and J is TRBJ2-3; D is undetermined. The germline V gene has CDR1 SGHTA and CDR2 FQGNSA. The CDR3 spans 14 residues. V lost 1 base, J lost 6 bases, and 11 bases lay in between. The DNA for the CDR3 is TGTGCCAGCAGCTTAGATTCAGGAATGGATACGCAGTATTTT. Its translation: CASSLDSGMDTQYF.

This clonotype was seen at least ten times. V and J are TRBV12-3 or TRBV12-4 and TRBJ2-1; D uncertain. This CDR3 contains 11 residues. V lost 8 bases and J lost 13, with 15 bases in between. The CDR3 DNA reads as TGTGCCAGCGGCTCGCGCGTTTTACAGTTCTTC. This gives the protein CASGSRVLQFF.

The chain has TRBV19 and TRBJ2-2; no clear D. The CDR3 length is 17 residues. Trimming cost V 5 bases and J 0 bases, with 16 bases left between them. From germline, CDR1 is LNHDA and CDR2 SQIVND (reference sequence). CDR3 sequence reads: CASSPDWVNANTGELFF. CDR3 coding DNA: TGTGCCAGTAGTCCCGACTGGGTGAACGCGAACACCGGGGAGCTGTTTTTT.

This clonotype was seen ten or more times. The chain recombines TRBV7-8 with TRBJ1-1; D is unclear. Trimming removed 0 bases from V and 7 bases from J, with 9 bases in between. Germline lookup yields CDR1 SGHVS and CDR2 FQNEAQ. The CDR3 length is 13 residues. DNA of the CDR3: TGTGCCAGCAGCTTAGCCGGACGAAGTGAAGCTTTCTTT. Residues: CASSLAGRSEAFF.

This clonotype was found many times. The chain employs TRBV2 and TRBJ2-2, with no clear D. CDR1 SNHLY and CDR2 FYNNEI come from the germline V gene. The CDR3 consists of 14 residues. The V end was cut by 7 bases, the J end by 2 bases, with 11 bases between. The DNA of the CDR3 is TGTGCCAGCAAACGCGGATCAAACACCGGGGAGCTGTTTTTT. It encodes CASKRGSNTGELFF.

This clonotype was counted only a few times. The V gene is TRBV6-2 or TRBV6-3, the J gene TRBJ2-7, with D uncertain. The length of the CDR3 is 12 residues. Germline assignment: CDR1 MNHEY and CDR2 SVGEGT. Trimming left V 2 bases short and J 4 bases short, with 6 bases between. CDR3: CASSYGLYEQYF. CDR3 DNA sequence: TGTGCCAGCAGTTACGGCCTATACGAGCAGTACTTC.

This clonotype was observed many times. The chain joins TRBV6-1 to TRBJ1-4; 9 bases agree with TRBD1. The CDR3 covers 15 residues. With V trimmed by 5 bases and J by 8 bases, 9 bases remained unmatched. Germline CDR1 MNHNS, CDR2 SASEGT. The CDR3 is CASSTGTGLREKLFF. The CDR3 nucleotides are TGTGCCAGCAGTACCGGGACAGGGCTACGGGAAAAACTGTTTTTT.

This clonotype has a count of ten or more. The chain is built from TRBV10-3 and TRBJ2-2, with 14 bases matching TRBD2. CDR3 size: 20 residues. V trimming: 6 bases; J trimming: 4 bases; junction bases outside the gene matches: 16. CDR1 is ENHRY and CDR2 is SYGVKD in the germline V gene. The CDR3 sequence is CAIRPREGTSGRVGTGELFF. The CDR3 nucleotides read TGTGCCATCAGACCGAGGGAAGGGACTAGCGGGAGAGTTGGCACCGGGGAGCTGTTTTTT.

There are many counts of this clonotype. The V gene is TRBV13, the J gene TRBJ2-1; TRBD1 matches 8 bases. This CDR3 has 15 residues. Germline V gene data show CDR1 as PRHDT and CDR2 as FYEKMQ (reference sequence). The ends lost 5 bases at V and 6 bases at J; junction bases unmatched: 9. The CDR3 nucleotides are TGTGCCAGCAGCACCGGGACAGGAGGGGGCAATGAGCAGTTCTTC. This codes for CASSTGTGGGNEQFF.

This clonotype was recorded at least ten times. The chain has TRBV12-3 or TRBV12-4 and TRBJ1-6; D not resolved. Trimming took off 3 bases at V and 8 bases at J, with 5 bases between the two ends. This CDR3 comprises 12 residues. The DNA for the CDR3 is TGTGCCAGCAGTTTGGAGGATTCACCCCTCCACTTT. This translates into CASSLEDSPLHF.

In its sample, this clonotype was seen many times. The V and J genes are TRBV20-1 and TRBJ2-7; D not certain. This CDR3 has 14 residues. Germline assignment: CDR1 DFQATT and CDR2 SNEGSKA (reference sequence). V lost 1 base, J lost 0 bases, and 10 bases lay in between. This chain's CDR3 is CSARGERSSYEQYF. DNA for the CDR3: TGCAGTGCTAGAGGAGAGCGAAGCTCCTACGAGCAGTACTTC.

In its sample, this clonotype was seen many times. The CDR3 spells CASSITEVTANTGELFF. CDR3 nucleotide sequence: TGTGCCAGTAGTATTACAGAAGTGACAGCGAACACCGGGGAGCTGTTTTTT. The rearrangement uses TRBV19 and TRBJ2-2, with D possibly TRBD1 on 5 matching bases. Per germline, CDR1 LNHDA and CDR2 SQIVND (reference sequence). V shed 3 bases and J shed 0 bases, with 14 bases lying between them. The CDR3 totals 17 residues.

The chain couples TRBV19 to TRBJ1-1; D gene unclear. Trimming cost V 3 bases and J 7 bases, with 9 bases left between them. Germline-derived CDR1 and CDR2 are LNHDA and SQIVND (reference sequence). CDR3 size: 12 residues. CDR3 in amino acids: CASSIGVGEAFF. The CDR3 DNA is TGTGCCAGTAGTATCGGGGTTGGTGAAGCTTTCTTT.

V is TRBV19 and J is TRBJ2-3, with D possibly being TRBD2 (6 bases). V dropped 7 bases and J dropped 10 bases, with 15 bases sitting between them. The germline V gene encodes CDR1 LNHDA and CDR2 SQIVND (reference sequence). The CDR3 consists of 12 residues. This CDR3 reads CASTKWGLPQYF. The CDR3, as DNA: TGTGCCAGTACCAAATGGGGACTTCCGCAGTATTTT. The whole variable domain, filled in from reference TRBV19 and TRBJ2-3, reads DGGITQSPKYLFRKEGQNVTLSCEQNLNHDAMYWYRQDPGQGLRLIYYSQIVNDFQKGDIAEGYSVSREKKESFPLTVTSAQKNPTAFYLCASTKWGLPQYFGPGTRLTVL.

This clonotype came up many times. The CDR3 DNA is TGTGCCAGCAGCCCCCGGAGGACTAGCGGTTTGGAAGAGACCCAGTACTTC. Translating it yields CASSPRRTSGLEETQYF. This sequence joins TRBV7-8 and TRBJ2-5; 10 positions agree with TRBD2. V trimming: 5 bases; J trimming: 3 bases; junction bases outside the gene matches: 12. The CDR3 contains 17 residues. Germline V gives CDR1 SGHVS, CDR2 FQNEAQ.

This clonotype came up many times. The J gene is TRBJ1-2, the V gene TRBV12-3 or TRBV12-4; a possible D gene is TRBD1 (6 bases). The CDR3 is made up of 11 amino acids. V was cut by 5 bases and J by 8 bases, with 9 bases left in between. The CDR3 reads CASSHQGGYTF. CDR3 nucleotide sequence: TGTGCCAGCAGTCACCAGGGGGGCTACACCTTC.